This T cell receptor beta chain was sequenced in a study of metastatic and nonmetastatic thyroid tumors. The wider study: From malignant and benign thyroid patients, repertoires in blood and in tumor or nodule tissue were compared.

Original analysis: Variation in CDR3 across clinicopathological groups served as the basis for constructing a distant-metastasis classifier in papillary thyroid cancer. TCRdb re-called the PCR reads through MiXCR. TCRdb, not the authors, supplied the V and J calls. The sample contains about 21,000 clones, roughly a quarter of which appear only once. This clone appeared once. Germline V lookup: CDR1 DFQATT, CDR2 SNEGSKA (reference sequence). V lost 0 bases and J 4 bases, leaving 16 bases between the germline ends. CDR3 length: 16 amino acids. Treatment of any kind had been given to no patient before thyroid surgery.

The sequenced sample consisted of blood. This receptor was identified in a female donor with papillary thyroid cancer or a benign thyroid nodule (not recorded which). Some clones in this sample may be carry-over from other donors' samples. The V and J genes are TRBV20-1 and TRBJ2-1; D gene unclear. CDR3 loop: CSARDLLTGVYNEQFF. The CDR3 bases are TGCAGTGCTAGAGATCTCCTCACTGGGGTTTACAATGAGCAGTTCTTC.